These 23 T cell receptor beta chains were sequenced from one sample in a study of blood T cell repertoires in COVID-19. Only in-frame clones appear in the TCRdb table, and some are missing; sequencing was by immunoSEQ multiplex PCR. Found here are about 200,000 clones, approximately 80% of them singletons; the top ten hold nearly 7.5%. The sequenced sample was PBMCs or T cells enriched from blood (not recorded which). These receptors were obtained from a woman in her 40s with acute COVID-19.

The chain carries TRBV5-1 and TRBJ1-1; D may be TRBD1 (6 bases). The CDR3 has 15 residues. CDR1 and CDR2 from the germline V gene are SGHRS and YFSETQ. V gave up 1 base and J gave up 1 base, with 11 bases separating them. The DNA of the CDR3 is TGCGCCAGCAGCTTGAGGGGACACCCGAACACTGAAGCTTTCTTT. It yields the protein CASSLRGHPNTEAFF.

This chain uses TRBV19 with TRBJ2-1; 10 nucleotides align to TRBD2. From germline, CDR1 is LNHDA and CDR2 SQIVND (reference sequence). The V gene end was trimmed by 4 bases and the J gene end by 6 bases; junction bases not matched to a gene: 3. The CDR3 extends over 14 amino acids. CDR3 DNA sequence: TGTGCCAGTAGTAGGCTAGCGGGAGTCAATGAGCAGTTCTTC. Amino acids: CASSRLAGVNEQFF.

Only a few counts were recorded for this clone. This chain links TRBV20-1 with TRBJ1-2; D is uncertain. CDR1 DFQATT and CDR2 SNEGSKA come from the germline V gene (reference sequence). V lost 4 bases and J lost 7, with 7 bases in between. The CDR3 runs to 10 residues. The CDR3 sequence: CSANYGGYTF. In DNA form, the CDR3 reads TGCAGTGCTAACTACGGTGGCTACACCTTC.

The CDR3 region has the DNA TGTGCCTGGATTCGGACAGGGGGCGGCTACACCTTC. As protein: CAWIRTGGGYTF. The chain uses TRBV30 and TRBJ1-2, with 11 bases aligning to TRBD1. Germline values: CDR1 GTSNPN, CDR2 SVGIG (reference sequence). This CDR3 comprises 12 residues. Trimming removed 4 bases from V and 8 bases from J; junction bases left unmatched: 3.

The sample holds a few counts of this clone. CDR3: CASSYPSRGRKNTEAFF. The DNA for the CDR3 is TGTGCCAGTAGTTACCCTTCCAGGGGGCGAAAGAACACTGAAGCTTTCTTT. The chain uses TRBV19 and TRBJ1-1; 8 bases align to TRBD1. The CDR3 has 17 residues. Trimming took 5 bases from V and 1 from J; bases not matched to a gene: 12. The germline V gene encodes CDR1 LNHDA and CDR2 SQIVND (reference sequence). Using reference TRBV19 and TRBJ1-1 for the parts outside the CDR3, the full variable domain is DGGITQSPKYLFRKEGQNVTLSCEQNLNHDAMYWYRQDPGQGLRLIYYSQIVNDFQKGDIAEGYSVSREKKESFPLTVTSAQKNPTAFYLCASSYPSRGRKNTEAFFGQGTRLTVV.

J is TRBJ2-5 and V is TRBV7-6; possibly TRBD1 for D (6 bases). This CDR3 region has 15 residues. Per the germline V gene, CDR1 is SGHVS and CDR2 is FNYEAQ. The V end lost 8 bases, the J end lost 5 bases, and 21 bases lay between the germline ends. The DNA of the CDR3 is TGTGCCAGCCTCGAATCCGGGGCCAGGGGCGAGACCCAGTACTTC. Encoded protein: CASLESGARGETQYF.

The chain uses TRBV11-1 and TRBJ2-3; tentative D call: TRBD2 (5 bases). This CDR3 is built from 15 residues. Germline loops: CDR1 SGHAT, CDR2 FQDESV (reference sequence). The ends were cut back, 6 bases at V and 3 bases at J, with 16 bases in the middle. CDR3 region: CASRGGRELTDTQYF. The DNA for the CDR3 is TGTGCCAGCAGAGGAGGAAGGGAACTTACAGATACGCAGTATTTT.

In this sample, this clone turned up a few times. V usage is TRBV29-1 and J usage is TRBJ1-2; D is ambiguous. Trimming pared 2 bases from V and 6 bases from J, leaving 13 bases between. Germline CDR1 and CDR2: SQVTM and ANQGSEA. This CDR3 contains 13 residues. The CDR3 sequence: CSVERPGGNGYTF. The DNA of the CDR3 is TGCAGCGTTGAACGACCGGGAGGGAATGGCTACACCTTC. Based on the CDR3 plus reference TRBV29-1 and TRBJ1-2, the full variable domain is SAVISQKPSRDICQRGTSLTIQCQVDSQVTMMFWYRQQPGQSLTLIATANQGSEATYESGFVIDKFPISRPNLTFSTLTVSNMSPEDSSIYLCSVERPGGNGYTFGSGTRLTVV.

In nucleotides, the CDR3 is TGTGCCTGGAGTGTAAAGGCAGGGTTTAGCAATCAGCCCCAGCATTTT. This translates into CAWSVKAGFSNQPQHF. The rearrangement links TRBV30 to TRBJ1-5; possibly TRBD1 for D (5 bases). This CDR3 contains 16 residues. V was cut by 0 bases and J by 0 bases, with 12 bases left in between. The germline CDR1 and CDR2 sequences are GTSNPN and SVGIG (reference sequence).

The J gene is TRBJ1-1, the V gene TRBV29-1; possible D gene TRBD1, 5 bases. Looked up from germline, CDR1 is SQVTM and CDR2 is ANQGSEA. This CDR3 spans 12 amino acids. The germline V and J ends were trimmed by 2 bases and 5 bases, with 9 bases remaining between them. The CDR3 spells CSVETGVTEAFF. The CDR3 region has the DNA TGCAGCGTTGAAACGGGGGTGACTGAAGCTTTCTTT.

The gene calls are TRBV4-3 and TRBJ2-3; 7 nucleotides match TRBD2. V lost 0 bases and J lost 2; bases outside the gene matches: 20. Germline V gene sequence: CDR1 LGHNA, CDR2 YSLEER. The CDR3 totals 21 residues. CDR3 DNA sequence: TGCGCCAGCAGCCAAGAACCCCTGACGAGCGGGGAGCTCCTTATCACAGATACGCAGTATTTT. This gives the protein CASSQEPLTSGELLITDTQYF.

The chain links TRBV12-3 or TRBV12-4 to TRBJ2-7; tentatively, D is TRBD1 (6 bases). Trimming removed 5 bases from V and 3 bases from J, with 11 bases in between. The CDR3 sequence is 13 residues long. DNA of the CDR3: TGTGCCAGCAGTCAGGGGTTGGGCTACGAGCAGTACTTC. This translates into CASSQGLGYEQYF.

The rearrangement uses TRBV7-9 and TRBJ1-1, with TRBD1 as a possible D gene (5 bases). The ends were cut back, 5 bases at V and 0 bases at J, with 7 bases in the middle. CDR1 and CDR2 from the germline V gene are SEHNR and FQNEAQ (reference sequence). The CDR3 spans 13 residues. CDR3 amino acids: CASSEGVNTEAFF. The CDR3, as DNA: TGTGCCAGCAGCGAAGGGGTGAACACTGAAGCTTTCTTT.

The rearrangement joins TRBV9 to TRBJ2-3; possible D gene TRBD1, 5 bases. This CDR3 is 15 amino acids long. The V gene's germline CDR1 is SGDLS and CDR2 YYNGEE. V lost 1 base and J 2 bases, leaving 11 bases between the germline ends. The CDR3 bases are TGTGCCAGCAGCGTAAAGCAGGGTTACACAGATACGCAGTATTTT. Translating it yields CASSVKQGYTDTQYF.

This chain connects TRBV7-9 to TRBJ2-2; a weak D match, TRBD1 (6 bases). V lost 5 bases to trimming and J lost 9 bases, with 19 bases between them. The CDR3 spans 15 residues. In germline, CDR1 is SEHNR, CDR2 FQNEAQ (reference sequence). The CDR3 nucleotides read TGTGCCAGCAGCCCATCAGGGGCCTCAATCCGGGAGCTGTTTTTT. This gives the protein CASSPSGASIRELFF. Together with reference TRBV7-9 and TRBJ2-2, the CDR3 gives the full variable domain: DTGVSQNPRHKITKRGQNVTFRCDPISEHNRLYWYRQTLGQGPEFLTYFQNEAQLEKSRLLSDRFSAERPKGSFSTLEIQRTEQGDSAMYLCASSPSGASIRELFFGEGSRLTVL.

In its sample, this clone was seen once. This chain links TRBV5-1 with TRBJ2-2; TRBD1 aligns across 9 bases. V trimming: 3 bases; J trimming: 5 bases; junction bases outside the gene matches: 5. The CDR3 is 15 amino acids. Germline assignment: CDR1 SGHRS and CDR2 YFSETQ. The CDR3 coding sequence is TGCGCCAGCAGCTATTCGACAGGGGGGACCGGGGAGCTGTTTTTT. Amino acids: CASSYSTGGTGELFF.

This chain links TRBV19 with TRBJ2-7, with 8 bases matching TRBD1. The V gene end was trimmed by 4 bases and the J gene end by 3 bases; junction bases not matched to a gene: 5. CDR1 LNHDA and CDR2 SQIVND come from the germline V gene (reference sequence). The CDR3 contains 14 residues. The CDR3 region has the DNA TGTGCCAGTAGTAATCCCGGGACAGGCTACGAGCAGTACTTC. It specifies CASSNPGTGYEQYF.

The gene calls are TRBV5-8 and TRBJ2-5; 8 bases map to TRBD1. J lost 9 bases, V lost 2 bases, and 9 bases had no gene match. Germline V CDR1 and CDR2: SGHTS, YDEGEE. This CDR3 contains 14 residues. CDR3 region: CASSLDRQGRAQYF. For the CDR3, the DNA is TGTGCCAGCAGCTTAGATCGACAGGGGAGAGCCCAGTACTTC. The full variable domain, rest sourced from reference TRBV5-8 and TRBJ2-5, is EAGVTQSPTHLIKTRGQQATLRCSPISGHTSVYWYQQALGLGLQFLLWYDEGEERNRGNFPPRFSGRQFPNYSSELNVNALELEDSALYLCASSLDRQGRAQYFGPGTRLLVL.

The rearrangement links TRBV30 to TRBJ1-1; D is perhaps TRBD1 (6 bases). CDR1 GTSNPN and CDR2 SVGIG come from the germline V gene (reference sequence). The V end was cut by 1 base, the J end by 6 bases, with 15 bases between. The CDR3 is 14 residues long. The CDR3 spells CAWSGVMRGSEAFF. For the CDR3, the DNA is TGTGCCTGGAGTGGCGTAATGAGGGGGTCTGAAGCTTTCTTT.

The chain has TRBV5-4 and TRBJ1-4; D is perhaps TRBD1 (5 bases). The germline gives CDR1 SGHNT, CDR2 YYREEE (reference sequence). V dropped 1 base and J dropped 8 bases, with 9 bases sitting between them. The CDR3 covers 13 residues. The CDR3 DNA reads TGTGCCAGCAGCTTGAGGGGTGGGGAAAAACTGTTTTTT. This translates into CASSLRGGEKLFF.

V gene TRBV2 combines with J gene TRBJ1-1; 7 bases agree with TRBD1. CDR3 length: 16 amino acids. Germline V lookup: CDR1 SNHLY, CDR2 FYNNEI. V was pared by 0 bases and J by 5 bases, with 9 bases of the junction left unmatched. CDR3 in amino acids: CASSEALPTGVTEAFF. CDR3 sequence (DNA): TGTGCCAGCAGTGAAGCGCTTCCTACAGGGGTGACTGAAGCTTTCTTT.

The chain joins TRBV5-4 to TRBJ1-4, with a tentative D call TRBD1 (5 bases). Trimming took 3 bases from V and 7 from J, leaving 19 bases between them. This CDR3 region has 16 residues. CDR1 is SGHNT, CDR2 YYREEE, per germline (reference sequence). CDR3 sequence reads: CASSSGGSQGGEKLFF. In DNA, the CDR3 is TGTGCCAGCAGCTCCGGAGGTAGTCAGGGAGGTGAAAAACTGTTTTTT.

For the CDR3, the DNA is TGTGCCAGTAGTATCTCTCCTAGCGGGAGGGGCGAGCAGTACTTC. It yields the protein CASSISPSGRGEQYF. V gene TRBV19 combines with J gene TRBJ2-7; 12 nucleotides agree with TRBD2. Germline loops: CDR1 LNHDA, CDR2 SQIVND (reference sequence). CDR3 length: 15 amino acids. The junction had 6 bases not matched to a gene; V was cut back by 3 bases and J by 6 bases.